This T cell receptor (beta chain) is from a study of shared clonotypes between healthy human individuals. Naive CD8 populations comprised CD45RO-negative cells positively selected for CCR7, excluding terminally differentiated effector memory CD45RA+ cells. CDR3 length: 15 residues. Germline-derived CDR1 and CDR2 are MNHNS and SASEGT. The V gene end was trimmed by 5 bases and the J gene end by 4 bases; junction bases not matched to a gene: 6. Only one count was recorded for this clone. Generated by immunoSEQ multiplex PCR, the TCRdb table keeps only in-frame clones and is missing some. The repertoire has around 550,000 clones, around 95% of them found once; the top ten carry about 0.11%.

This receptor was identified in a woman aged 25 to 39 in good health. Input material: naive CD8+ T cells sorted from blood. The V and J genes are TRBV6-1 and TRBJ2-7, with 12 bases matching TRBD2. In DNA, the CDR3 is TGTGCCAGCAGTCCATGGACTAGCGGGGCTTACGAGCAGTACTTC. Its protein product is CASSPWTSGAYEQYF.